The source of this T cell receptor beta chain is a study of blood T cell repertoires in COVID-19. Study summary: Collection of acute and convalescent COVID-19 samples took place in the United States, Italy and Spain. Nucleic acid was either cDNA or gDNA, and it came from T cells, B-cell-depleted T cells, or PBMCs.

Original processing notes: Reference gene primer amplification in the assay estimated nucleated cell counts. Assay: immunoSEQ multiplex PCR; the TCRdb copy retains only in-frame clones and omits some. V, J and clone size derive from that table, while D and trimming were established from the DNA sequence. The repertoire holds roughly 95,000 clones, 82% seen once, with around a sixth in the top ten. CDR1 GTSNPN and CDR2 SVGIG come from the germline V gene (reference sequence). Deletions cut 0 bases from V and 5 bases from J, with 13 bases between. The CDR3 covers 15 residues. The sequenced material came from peripheral blood. The sequence derives from a man aged 80 or over with acute or convalescent COVID-19. The chain employs TRBV30 and TRBJ2-2; D gene unclear. In DNA, the CDR3 is TGTGCCTGGAGTGTACGGCCGACTGTTACCGGGGAGCTGTTTTTT. This encodes CAWSVRPTVTGELFF.